The subject of this entry is one T cell receptor (beta chain). These data originate in a study of T cell changes during pregnancy in multiple sclerosis. The CDR3 has 14 amino acids. Trimming took off 4 bases at V and 5 bases at J, with 13 bases between the two ends. Germline CDR1 reads SGHDT; CDR2 reads YYEEEE. Sequenced by immunoSEQ multiplex PCR; TCRdb stores in-frame clones only, minus some. The sample contains around 68,000 clones, approximately 90% of which appear only once. This TCR derives from a female donor with multiple sclerosis, enrolled in a pregnancy study. The specimen comprised CD4+ T cells from peripheral blood mononuclear cells, sampled before pregnancy. The chain couples TRBV5-6 to TRBJ1-5; D ambiguous. The CDR3 is CASSRIDGDQPQHF. CDR3 DNA sequence: TGTGCCAGCAGCCGAATCGACGGGGATCAGCCCCAGCATTTT.